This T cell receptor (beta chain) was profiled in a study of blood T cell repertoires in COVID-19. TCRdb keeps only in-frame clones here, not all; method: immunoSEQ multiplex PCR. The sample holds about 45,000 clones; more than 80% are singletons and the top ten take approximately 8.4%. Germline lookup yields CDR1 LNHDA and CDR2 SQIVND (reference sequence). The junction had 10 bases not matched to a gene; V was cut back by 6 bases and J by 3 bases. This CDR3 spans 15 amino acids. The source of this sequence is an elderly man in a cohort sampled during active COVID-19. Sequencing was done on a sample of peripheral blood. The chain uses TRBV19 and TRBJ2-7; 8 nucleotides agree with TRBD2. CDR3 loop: CASRKGLAGVYEQYF. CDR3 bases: TGTGCCAGTAGGAAGGGCCTAGCGGGCGTCTACGAGCAGTACTTC.